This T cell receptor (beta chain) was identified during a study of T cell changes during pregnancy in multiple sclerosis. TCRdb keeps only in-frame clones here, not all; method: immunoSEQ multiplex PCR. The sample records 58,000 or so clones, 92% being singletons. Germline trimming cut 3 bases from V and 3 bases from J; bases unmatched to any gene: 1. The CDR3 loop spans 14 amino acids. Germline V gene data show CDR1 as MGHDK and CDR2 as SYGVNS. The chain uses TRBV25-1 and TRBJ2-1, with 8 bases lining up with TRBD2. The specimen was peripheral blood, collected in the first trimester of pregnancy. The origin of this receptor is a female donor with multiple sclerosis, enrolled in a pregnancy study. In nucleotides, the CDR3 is TGTGCCAGCAGTGATAGCGGGAACTACAATGAGCAGTTCTTC. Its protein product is CASSDSGNYNEQFF.